These 15 T cell receptor beta chains came from one sample sequenced in a study of T cell responses to AZD1222 COVID-19 vaccine. TCRdb's copy holds only in-frame clones and misses some; the assay was immunoSEQ multiplex PCR. The sample records fewer than 150,000 clones, 90% being singletons. Sequenced here: peripheral blood, sampled 28 days after the second AZD1222 dose. Receptors were obtained from an adult who received the AZD1222 COVID-19 vaccine.

The chain uses TRBV3-1 (or the pseudogene TRBV3-2) and TRBJ1-2, with TRBD1 matching 7 bases. With 4 bases clipped from V and 4 bases from J, the junction kept 9 bases outside the gene matches. The CDR3 is made up of 15 amino acids. Per the germline V gene, CDR1 is LGHDT and CDR2 is YNNKEL (reference sequence). CDR3 DNA: TGTGCCAGCAGCCCTGCGACAGGGATGGGCTATGGCTACACCTTC. This codes for CASSPATGMGYGYTF.

This clone was recorded once. The rearrangement joins TRBV14 to TRBJ2-5, with no clear D. Trimming cost V 0 bases and J 5 bases, with 7 bases left between them. CDR1 and CDR2 (germline): SGHDN, FVKESK. CDR3 length: 13 residues. CDR3 residues: CASSQDLGETQYF. The CDR3 region has the DNA TGTGCCAGCAGCCAAGATTTAGGGGAGACCCAGTACTTC.

This clone was seen once. CDR3 loop: CASSVTREGRGETQYF. The DNA for the CDR3 is TGCGCCAGCAGTGTAACCAGGGAGGGCCGAGGAGAGACCCAGTACTTC. The V and J genes are TRBV10-2 and TRBJ2-5; 7 bases match TRBD2. V lost 4 bases, J lost 4 bases, and 12 bases stayed unmatched. CDR3 size: 16 residues. Germline V gene data show CDR1 as WSHSY and CDR2 as SAAADI.

This clone is a singleton in its sample. The chain carries TRBV24-1 and TRBJ1-5; 7 nucleotides line up with TRBD1. The CDR3 consists of 13 residues. Trimming removed 4 bases from V and 6 bases from J; junction bases left unmatched: 2. The V gene's germline CDR1 is KGHDR and CDR2 SFDVKD. Here the CDR3 DNA reads TGTGCCACCAGTGAGAGGGACAGTCAGCCCCAGCATTTT. Protein product: CATSERDSQPQHF.

Here the CDR3 DNA reads TGTGCCAGCAGTTACTTACCGGACAGTTATCAGCCCCAGCATTTT. Translating gives CASSYLPDSYQPQHF. The chain couples TRBV6-5 to TRBJ1-5, with a weak D call TRBD1 (6 bases). The V end lost 1 base, the J end lost 5 bases, and 12 bases lay between the germline ends. Germline CDR1 reads MNHEY; CDR2 reads SVGAGI. This CDR3 region has 15 residues.

The chain combines TRBV6-1 with TRBJ2-7; D not resolved. The CDR3 has 12 amino acids. Trimming took 3 bases from V and 3 from J, leaving 6 bases between them. The germline V gene has CDR1 MNHNS and CDR2 SASEGT. As DNA, the CDR3 is TGTGCCAGCAGTGAGGGCGGCTACGAGCAGTACTTC. Encoded protein: CASSEGGYEQYF.

The chain couples TRBV5-8 to TRBJ2-1; D call uncertain. Between the trimmed V and J ends, which lost 3 bases and 8 bases, there was a span of 9 bases. The germline V gene has CDR1 SGHTS and CDR2 YDEGEE. The length of the CDR3 is 12 residues. CDR3 sequence: CASSSSRYEQFF. The CDR3 DNA sequence: TGTGCCAGCAGCTCCTCGCGCTATGAGCAGTTCTTC.

V gene TRBV18 combines with J gene TRBJ1-5, with no clear D. Germline V gene sequence: CDR1 KGHSH, CDR2 LQKENI. With 3 bases removed from V and 5 bases from J, the gap between germline ends came to 11 bases. The CDR3 is 14 amino acids. CDR3 in amino acids: CASSPAVGYQPQHF. CDR3 bases: TGTGCCAGCTCACCGGCGGTGGGGTATCAGCCCCAGCATTTT.

The CDR3, as DNA: TGTGCCAGCAGCCGAGGGGACAGGACTAACTATGGCTACACCTTC. Translating gives CASSRGDRTNYGYTF. The chain employs TRBV9 and TRBJ1-2; 8 bases map to TRBD1. Germline V gene sequence: CDR1 SGDLS, CDR2 YYNGEE. V dropped 4 bases and J dropped 0; count of bases not matched to a gene: 5. The CDR3 has 15 amino acids.

DNA of the CDR3: TGTGCCAGCTCACTCCGACAGGGGGCGAAGGGAGATTCACCCCTCCACTTT. Translated, it gives CASSLRQGAKGDSPLHF. The chain joins TRBV18 to TRBJ1-6, with 10 nucleotides matching TRBD1. CDR3 length equals 17 residues. The junction had 11 bases not matched to a gene; V was cut back by 4 bases and J by 8 bases. Germline V CDR1 and CDR2: KGHSH, LQKENI.

The chain uses TRBV11-2 and TRBJ2-1, with 11 bases that match TRBD2. Germline CDR1 SGHAT, CDR2 FQNNGV. The V and J ends lost 5 bases and 4 bases, in that order; junction bases with no gene match: 10. The CDR3 runs to 17 residues. In DNA, the CDR3 is TGTGCCAGCAGCCAGGTTAGGGTAGCGGGAGGGTACAATGAGCAGTTCTTC. Translation: CASSQVRVAGGYNEQFF.

The V and J genes are TRBV19 and TRBJ1-1; the D gene is possibly TRBD1 (5 bases). CDR1 LNHDA and CDR2 SQIVND come from the germline V gene (reference sequence). V was cut by 11 bases and J by 0 bases, with 16 bases left in between. The CDR3 is made up of 14 amino acids. CDR3 DNA sequence: TGTGCCCCAATCGGGGGAGGACTGAACACTGAAGCTTTCTTT. It specifies CAPIGGGLNTEAFF.

This chain connects TRBV28 to TRBJ1-2, with D uncertain. Germline V gives CDR1 MDHEN, CDR2 SYDVKM. V lost 6 bases and J 4 bases, leaving 15 bases between the germline ends. The CDR3 totals 14 residues. As DNA, the CDR3 is TGTGCCAGCAGCCCTCACACGGCGGGCTATGGCTACACCTTC. Protein product: CASSPHTAGYGYTF.

Only a few counts were recorded for this clone. The chain is built from TRBV5-1 and TRBJ2-5; 8 bases agree with TRBD1. V was pared by 5 bases and J by 1 base, with 7 bases of the junction left unmatched. The CDR3 is 15 residues long. Germline CDR1 and CDR2: SGHRS and YFSETQ. The CDR3 sequence: CASRRQGRFQETQYF. In DNA form, the CDR3 reads TGCGCCAGCAGAAGACAGGGGCGTTTCCAAGAGACCCAGTACTTC.

This chain links TRBV5-8 with TRBJ2-7, with 8 bases aligning to TRBD1. Trimming removed 10 bases from V and 2 bases from J; junction bases left unmatched: 8. Germline V lookup: CDR1 SGHTS, CDR2 YDEGEE. The CDR3 has 13 residues. CDR3 residues: CAAGDRPAYEQYV. The CDR3 region has the DNA TGTGCCGCCGGGGACAGGCCCGCCTACGAGCAGTACGTC.